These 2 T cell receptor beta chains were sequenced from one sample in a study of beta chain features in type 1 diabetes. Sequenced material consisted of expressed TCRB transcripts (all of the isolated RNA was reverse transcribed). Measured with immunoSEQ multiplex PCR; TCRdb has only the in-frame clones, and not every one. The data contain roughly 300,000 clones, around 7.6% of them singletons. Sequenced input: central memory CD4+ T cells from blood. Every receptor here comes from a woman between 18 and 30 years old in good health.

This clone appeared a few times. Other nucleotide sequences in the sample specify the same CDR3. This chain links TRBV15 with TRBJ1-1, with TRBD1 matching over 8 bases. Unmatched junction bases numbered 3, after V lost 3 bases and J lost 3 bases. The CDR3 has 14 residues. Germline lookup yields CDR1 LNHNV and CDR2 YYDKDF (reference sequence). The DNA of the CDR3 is TGTGCCACCAGCAGCCCAGGGGGCTACACTGAAGCTTTCTTT. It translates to CATSSPGGYTEAFF.

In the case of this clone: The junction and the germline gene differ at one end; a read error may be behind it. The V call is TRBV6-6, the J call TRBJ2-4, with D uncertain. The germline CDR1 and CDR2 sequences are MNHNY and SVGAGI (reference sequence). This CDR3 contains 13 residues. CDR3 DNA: TGTGCCATCAGTGTTGAGTATGGGAACATTCAGTACTTC. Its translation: CAISVEYGNIQYF.